These T cell receptor beta chains were read from a single sample in a study of blood T cell repertoires in COVID-19. The protocol was immunoSEQ multiplex PCR, while the TCRdb copy is restricted to in-frame clones and leaves out a portion. In the table there are under 200,000 clones, 85% to 90% of which are singletons. Sequencing was performed on peripheral blood. Receptor source: an older woman with COVID-19, enrolled during active disease. Each CDR3 is given with its conserved first and last residue. D genes are given only for firm matches. Clone size appears in some rows only: once, few, many, or a class for an expanded clone.

j_gene: TRBJ2-7
d_gene: TRBD1
abundance: .
v_gene: TRBV5-1
CDR3aa: CASSSGGRQQPYEQYF
CDR3nt: TGCGCCAGCAGCTCAGGGGGCCGACAACAGCCCTACGAGCAGTACTTC

j_gene: TRBJ2-5
d_gene: .
abundance: .
v_gene: TRBV3-1/TRBV3-2
CDR3aa: CASSQGETQYF
CDR3nt: TGTGCCAGCAGCCAAGGCGAAACCCAGTACTTC

j_gene: TRBJ1-6
d_gene: .
abundance: .
v_gene: TRBV4-3
CDR3aa: CASSQDKLGPGSPLHF
CDR3nt: TGCGCCAGCAGCCAAGATAAGTTGGGCCCCGGTTCACCCCTCCACTTT

j_gene: TRBJ2-7
d_gene: TRBD1
abundance: .
v_gene: TRBV6-5
CDR3aa: CASSYSWTGPREQYF
CDR3nt: TGTGCCAGCAGTTACTCCTGGACAGGGCCCCGCGAGCAGTACTTC

j_gene: TRBJ2-7
d_gene: .
abundance: .
v_gene: TRBV9
CDR3aa: CASSATAYSYEQYF
CDR3nt: TGTGCCAGCAGCGCGACAGCTTACTCCTACGAGCAGTACTTC

j_gene: TRBJ1-1
d_gene: .
abundance: .
v_gene: TRBV19
CDR3aa: CASSIRGGQNTEAFF
CDR3nt: TGTGCCAGTAGTATAAGGGGGGGACAAAACACTGAAGCTTTCTTT

j_gene: TRBJ1-5
d_gene: TRBD1
abundance: .
v_gene: TRBV24-1
CDR3aa: CATSLGTGGSNQPQHF
CDR3nt: TGTGCCACCAGCCTCGGGACAGGGGGGAGCAATCAGCCCCAGCATTTT

j_gene: TRBJ2-7
d_gene: .
abundance: .
v_gene: TRBV7-9
CDR3aa: CASSPQTETYEQYF
CDR3nt: TGTGCCAGCAGCCCCCAGACTGAGACCTACGAGCAGTACTTC

j_gene: TRBJ1-2
d_gene: .
abundance: few
v_gene: TRBV5-1
CDR3aa: CASSLAYRGRAGYTF
CDR3nt: TGCGCCAGCAGCTTGGCCTACCGGGGAAGAGCTGGCTACACCTTC

j_gene: TRBJ1-5
d_gene: .
abundance: .
v_gene: TRBV19
CDR3aa: CASTSRSPGQPQHF
CDR3nt: TGTGCCAGTACCTCTAGAAGTCCGGGTCAGCCCCAGCATTTT

j_gene: TRBJ2-3
d_gene: TRBD1
abundance: .
v_gene: TRBV7-9
CDR3aa: CASSLGRGGPDTQYF
CDR3nt: TGTGCCAGCAGCTTAGGTAGAGGGGGCCCAGATACGCAGTATTTT

j_gene: TRBJ1-5
d_gene: .
abundance: .
v_gene: TRBV3-1/TRBV3-2
CDR3aa: CASSQGGNSNQPQHF
CDR3nt: TGTGCCAGCAGCCAAGGAGGAAATAGCAATCAGCCCCAGCATTTT

j_gene: TRBJ1-2
d_gene: TRBD1
abundance: .
v_gene: TRBV7-6
CDR3aa: CASSPGQGATRGYTF
CDR3nt: TGTGCCAGCAGCCCCGGACAGGGCGCCACTAGGGGCTACACCTTC

j_gene: TRBJ1-6
d_gene: .
abundance: few
v_gene: TRBV11-3
CDR3aa: CASSSGQGSSPLHF
CDR3nt: TGTGCCAGCAGCTCGGGACAAGGAAGCTCACCCCTCCACTTT

j_gene: TRBJ2-7
d_gene: .
abundance: once
v_gene: TRBV7-2
CDR3aa: CASSLVGGAEYEQYF
CDR3nt: TGTGCCAGCAGCTTAGTCGGAGGTGCGGAGTACGAGCAGTACTTC

j_gene: TRBJ2-5
d_gene: TRBD2
abundance: .
v_gene: TRBV6-5
CDR3aa: CASSYYAGEWGETQYF
CDR3nt: TGTGCCAGCAGTTACTACGCGGGAGAATGGGGGGAGACCCAGTACTTC

j_gene: TRBJ1-1
d_gene: .
abundance: .
v_gene: TRBV11-1
CDR3aa: CASSLNRNTEAFF
CDR3nt: TGTGCCAGCAGCTTGAACAGGAACACTGAAGCTTTCTTT

j_gene: TRBJ1-5
d_gene: .
abundance: .
v_gene: TRBV2
CDR3aa: CASSEAAGQQPQHF
CDR3nt: TGTGCCAGCAGTGAGGCGGCAGGGCAGCAGCCCCAGCATTTT

j_gene: TRBJ1-4
d_gene: TRBD1
abundance: .
v_gene: TRBV28
CDR3aa: CASSPRQGLEKLFF
CDR3nt: TGTGCCAGCAGCCCACGACAGGGGCTTGAAAAACTGTTTTTT

j_gene: TRBJ2-7
d_gene: TRBD2
abundance: once
v_gene: TRBV6-5
CDR3aa: CASSYSIGGGPYEQYF
CDR3nt: TGTGCCAGCAGTTACTCGATTGGGGGAGGGCCCTACGAGCAGTACTTC

j_gene: TRBJ2-7
d_gene: .
abundance: .
v_gene: TRBV29-1
CDR3aa: CSVDGSGNSYEQYF
CDR3nt: TGCAGCGTTGATGGGTCAGGAAATTCCTACGAGCAGTACTTC

j_gene: TRBJ1-2
d_gene: TRBD1
abundance: .
v_gene: TRBV7-9
CDR3aa: CASSSPLADRDFGGYTF
CDR3nt: TGTGCCAGCAGCTCCCCCCTCGCTGACAGGGACTTCGGTGGCTACACCTTC

j_gene: TRBJ1-5
d_gene: TRBD1
abundance: .
v_gene: TRBV6-2/TRBV6-3
CDR3aa: CASSYSKQGAFSNQPQHF
CDR3nt: TGTGCCAGCAGTTACTCGAAACAGGGGGCTTTTAGCAATCAGCCCCAGCATTTT

j_gene: TRBJ1-1
d_gene: .
abundance: .
v_gene: TRBV4-1
CDR3aa: CASSQDPGGARNTEAFF
CDR3nt: TGCGCCAGCAGCCAAGATCCGGGAGGGGCCAGGAACACTGAAGCTTTCTTT

j_gene: TRBJ1-4
d_gene: TRBD1
abundance: .
v_gene: TRBV7-9
CDR3aa: CASSPIQGFNEKLFF
CDR3nt: TGTGCCAGCAGCCCAATACAGGGGTTCAATGAAAAACTGTTTTTT

j_gene: TRBJ1-2
d_gene: .
abundance: few
v_gene: TRBV4-2
CDR3aa: CASSQDLFANYGYTF
CDR3nt: TGTGCCAGCAGCCAAGACCTCTTTGCTAACTATGGCTACACCTTC

j_gene: TRBJ1-2
d_gene: TRBD1
abundance: .
v_gene: TRBV11-2
CDR3aa: CASSLDPDRGRYGYTF
CDR3nt: TGTGCCAGCAGCTTAGACCCGGACAGGGGGCGGTATGGCTACACCTTC

j_gene: TRBJ2-1
d_gene: .
abundance: .
v_gene: TRBV5-1
CDR3aa: CASSSDSYRVYNEQFF
CDR3nt: TGCGCCAGCAGCTCTGACTCGTATCGGGTTTACAATGAGCAGTTCTTC

j_gene: TRBJ1-2
d_gene: TRBD1
abundance: .
v_gene: TRBV30
CDR3aa: CAWSALTGVYGYTF
CDR3nt: TGTGCCTGGAGTGCGCTAACAGGGGTCTATGGCTACACCTTC

j_gene: TRBJ2-7
d_gene: TRBD2
abundance: .
v_gene: TRBV6-6
CDR3aa: CASSYSTGGEQYF
CDR3nt: TGTGCCAGCAGTTACTCGACGGGGGGAGAGCAGTACTTC

j_gene: TRBJ2-1
d_gene: TRBD2
abundance: .
v_gene: TRBV7-9
CDR3aa: CASSLDLAGWDEQFF
CDR3nt: TGTGCCAGCAGCTTAGATCTAGCGGGGTGGGATGAGCAGTTCTTC

j_gene: TRBJ1-1
d_gene: .
abundance: .
v_gene: TRBV7-8
CDR3aa: CASSSDRGGGLTEAFF
CDR3nt: TGTGCCAGCAGCTCCGATCGGGGCGGGGGGCTCACTGAAGCTTTCTTT

j_gene: TRBJ2-5
d_gene: TRBD2
abundance: .
v_gene: TRBV7-3
CDR3aa: CASSRGGQETQYF
CDR3nt: TGTGCCAGCAGCCGCGGGGGGCAAGAGACCCAGTACTTC

j_gene: TRBJ1-5
d_gene: .
abundance: .
v_gene: TRBV12-5
CDR3aa: CASAAPGNQPQHF
CDR3nt: TGTGCTAGTGCCGCCCCGGGCAATCAGCCCCAGCATTTT

j_gene: TRBJ1-5
d_gene: TRBD1
abundance: once
v_gene: TRBV4-3
CDR3aa: CASSPTGGNQPQHF
CDR3nt: TGCGCCAGCAGCCCAACAGGGGGCAATCAGCCCCAGCATTTT

j_gene: TRBJ2-7
d_gene: .
abundance: .
v_gene: TRBV6-5
CDR3aa: CASSFPTYPYEQYF
CDR3nt: TGTGCCAGCAGTTTCCCGACATACCCCTACGAGCAGTACTTC

j_gene: TRBJ1-2
d_gene: TRBD1
abundance: .
v_gene: TRBV9
CDR3aa: CASSVAGTGLNYGYTF
CDR3nt: TGTGCCAGCAGCGTAGCGGGGACAGGGCTCAACTATGGCTACACCTTC

j_gene: TRBJ2-7
d_gene: TRBD2
abundance: .
v_gene: TRBV7-2
CDR3aa: CASSLGIAGAYEQYF
CDR3nt: TGTGCCAGCAGCTTAGGAATAGCGGGAGCCTACGAGCAGTACTTC

j_gene: TRBJ1-2
d_gene: TRBD1
abundance: .
v_gene: TRBV3-1/TRBV3-2
CDR3aa: CASSQDQTGAKGGYTF
CDR3nt: TGTGCCAGCAGCCAAGATCAGACAGGGGCGAAGGGAGGCTACACCTTC

j_gene: TRBJ1-4
d_gene: .
abundance: .
v_gene: TRBV6-5
CDR3aa: CASSPWTVDNEKLFF
CDR3nt: TGTGCCAGCAGTCCCTGGACAGTTGATAATGAAAAACTGTTTTTT

j_gene: TRBJ1-3
d_gene: .
abundance: .
v_gene: TRBV4-3
CDR3aa: CASSQFYSGNTIYF
CDR3nt: TGCGCCAGCAGCCAATTCTACAGCGGAAACACCATATATTTT

j_gene: TRBJ1-5
d_gene: .
abundance: .
v_gene: TRBV30
CDR3aa: CAWSPTRPSNQPQHF
CDR3nt: TGTGCCTGGAGTCCTACTAGGCCTAGCAATCAGCCCCAGCATTTT

j_gene: TRBJ1-5
d_gene: .
abundance: .
v_gene: TRBV28
CDR3aa: CASSLGQSRGNQPQHF
CDR3nt: TGTGCCAGCAGTTTGGGACAATCAAGGGGCAATCAGCCCCAGCATTTT

j_gene: TRBJ2-7
d_gene: TRBD2
abundance: .
v_gene: TRBV7-8
CDR3aa: CASSPYRTSGSLNLREQYF
CDR3nt: TGTGCCAGCAGCCCCTACCGGACTAGCGGGAGTTTGAATCTCCGCGAGCAGTACTTC

j_gene: TRBJ2-1
d_gene: TRBD2
abundance: few
v_gene: TRBV10-2
CDR3aa: CASKLAGDHEQFF
CDR3nt: TGCGCCAGCAAACTAGCGGGAGACCATGAGCAGTTCTTC

j_gene: TRBJ2-7
d_gene: TRBD2
abundance: few
v_gene: TRBV5-1
CDR3aa: CASRKYTSGAFYEQYF
CDR3nt: TGCGCCAGCAGAAAATATACTAGCGGGGCGTTCTACGAGCAGTACTTC

j_gene: TRBJ2-7
d_gene: .
abundance: .
v_gene: TRBV18
CDR3aa: CASSPGTSYEQYF
CDR3nt: TGTGCCAGCTCACCAGGGACTTCCTACGAGCAGTACTTC

j_gene: TRBJ1-5
d_gene: TRBD1
abundance: few
v_gene: TRBV7-2
CDR3aa: CASSLISGTGVPQHF
CDR3nt: TGTGCCAGCAGCTTGATATCCGGGACAGGGGTGCCCCAGCATTTT

j_gene: TRBJ2-7
d_gene: TRBD1
abundance: .
v_gene: TRBV6-5
CDR3aa: CASIQGTGGLYEQYF
CDR3nt: TGTGCCAGCATTCAGGGGACAGGGGGCCTCTACGAGCAGTACTTC

j_gene: TRBJ2-3
d_gene: TRBD2
abundance: once
v_gene: TRBV18
CDR3aa: CASSPLAGTDTQYF
CDR3nt: TGTGCCAGCTCACCCCTAGCGGGAACAGATACGCAGTATTTT

j_gene: TRBJ1-4
d_gene: .
abundance: .
v_gene: TRBV28
CDR3aa: CASRRGGGFANEKLFF
CDR3nt: TGTGCCAGCAGGCGAGGGGGGGGTTTCGCTAATGAAAAACTGTTTTTT

j_gene: TRBJ2-5
d_gene: .
abundance: .
v_gene: TRBV30
CDR3aa: CAWSTYRARETQYF
CDR3nt: TGTGCCTGGAGCACATACAGGGCCCGGGAGACCCAGTACTTC

j_gene: TRBJ2-7
d_gene: TRBD2
abundance: .
v_gene: TRBV19
CDR3aa: CASTTRLAGEYEQYF
CDR3nt: TGTGCCAGTACCACACGACTAGCGGGAGAGTACGAGCAGTACTTC